Shown below are 28 T cell receptor beta chains from a single sample sequenced in a study of T cell changes during pregnancy in multiple sclerosis. Generated by immunoSEQ multiplex PCR, the TCRdb table keeps only in-frame clones and is missing some. The sample yields 40,000 to 50,000 clones, roughly 93% seen once. The source material was CD8+ T cells from peripheral blood mononuclear cells, sampled in the third trimester of pregnancy. The receptor set was obtained from a female donor with multiple sclerosis, enrolled in a pregnancy study.

The V and J genes are TRBV5-4 and TRBJ1-1; 9 bases agree with TRBD1. V trimming: 3 bases; J trimming: 3 bases; junction bases outside the gene matches: 3. CDR1 SGHNT and CDR2 YYREEE come from the germline V gene (reference sequence). The CDR3 sequence is 14 residues long. CDR3 in DNA: TGTGCCAGCAGCTCGACAGGGGGTTACACTGAAGCTTTCTTT. Translation gives CASSSTGGYTEAFF.

V and J are TRBV2 and TRBJ2-5; D is possibly TRBD1 (5 bases). The CDR3 is 16 residues long. V was pared by 1 base and J by 1 base, with 13 bases between. Germline V lookup: CDR1 SNHLY, CDR2 FYNNEI. The CDR3: CASSEVPQVVQETQYF. CDR3 coding DNA: TGTGCCAGCAGTGAAGTACCACAGGTTGTCCAAGAGACCCAGTACTTC.

The V call is TRBV13, the J call TRBJ2-7, with TRBD2 matching 13 bases. There are 18 residues in the CDR3. The germline CDR1 and CDR2 sequences are PRHDT and FYEKMQ (reference sequence). Germline trimming cut 0 bases from V and 1 base from J; bases unmatched to any gene: 6. The CDR3 sequence is CASSLGQTSGRTSYEQYF. The DNA for the CDR3 is TGTGCCAGCAGCTTAGGCCAGACTAGCGGGAGGACTTCCTACGAGCAGTACTTC.

Points on this clone: Other DNA sequences in the sample encode the same CDR3. The V gene is TRBV27, the J gene TRBJ2-1; D gene uncertain. The CDR3 has 11 residues. Germline V lookup: CDR1 MNHEY, CDR2 SMNVEV (reference sequence). The V end was cut by 5 bases, the J end by 4 bases, with 3 bases between. CDR3 DNA sequence: TGTGCCAGCAGTCTATACAATGAGCAGTTCTTC. Protein sequence: CASSLYNEQFF.

The gene calls are TRBV15 and TRBJ2-3, with a weak D call TRBD1 (6 bases). CDR3 length: 15 amino acids. Germline V lookup: CDR1 LNHNV, CDR2 YYDKDF (reference sequence). Trimming left V 5 bases short and J 0 bases short, with 12 bases between. In DNA, the CDR3 is TGTGCCACCAGCGGTCTCCAGGGGAGCACAGATACGCAGTATTTT. Protein: CATSGLQGSTDTQYF.

This clone was seen only once. V gene TRBV29-1 combines with J gene TRBJ1-2, with TRBD1 as a possible D gene (5 bases). The V end was cut by 1 base, the J end by 5 bases, with 17 bases between. The CDR3 has 15 amino acids. Germline CDR1 and CDR2: SQVTM and ANQGSEA. The CDR3 protein is CSVEVGPEGGYGYTF. For the CDR3, the DNA is TGCAGCGTTGAAGTGGGACCTGAAGGAGGGTATGGCTACACCTTC.

The chain employs TRBV15 and TRBJ2-5; the match to TRBD2 covers 10 bases. V was pared by 7 bases and J by 1 base, with 6 bases of the junction left unmatched. Germline lookup yields CDR1 LNHNV and CDR2 YYDKDF (reference sequence). The CDR3 length is 15 residues. CDR3 coding DNA: TGTGCCACCAATGATCCTAGCGGGAGCCAAGAGACCCAGTACTTC. This sequence encodes CATNDPSGSQETQYF. Filled out from reference TRBV15 and TRBJ2-5, the complete variable domain reads DAMVIQNPRYQVTQFGKPVTLSCSQTLNHNVMYWYQQKSSQAPKLLFHYYDKDFNNEADTPDNFQSRRPNTSFCFLDIRSPGLGDTAMYLCATNDPSGSQETQYFGPGTRLLVL.

The genes are TRBV7-8 and TRBJ1-3; 7 bases line up with TRBD1. Germline V lookup: CDR1 SGHVS, CDR2 FQNEAQ. Trimming cost V 5 bases and J 0 bases; bases outside gene matches: 4. The CDR3 contains 15 residues. DNA for the CDR3: TGTGCCAGCAGCCGGGGACAGAGCTCTGGAAACACCATATATTTT. This codes for CASSRGQSSGNTIYF.

The V and J genes are TRBV11-2 and TRBJ1-1, with D possibly TRBD1 on 5 matching bases. Germline V CDR1 and CDR2: SGHAT, FQNNGV. Trimming removed 3 bases at V and 1 base at J, with 9 bases between. This CDR3 has 14 residues. CDR3 loop: CASSFDGGNTEAFF. The CDR3 bases are TGTGCCAGCAGCTTCGACGGGGGGAACACTGAAGCTTTCTTT.

The chain joins TRBV5-1 to TRBJ2-2; 10 nucleotides align to TRBD2. CDR1 is SGHRS and CDR2 is YFSETQ in the germline V gene. V dropped 1 base and J dropped 0; count of bases not matched to a gene: 6. The CDR3 is 18 amino acids. Written as DNA, the CDR3 is TGCGCCAGCAGCTTGTTGCTAGCGGGAGACCCGAACACCGGGGAGCTGTTTTTT. Its translation is CASSLLLAGDPNTGELFF.

The chain joins TRBV28 to TRBJ2-7; D gene unclear. CDR1 MDHEN and CDR2 SYDVKM come from the germline V gene. V was shortened by 5 bases and J by 6 bases, with 8 bases between the two germline ends. The CDR3 has 11 residues. The CDR3 is CASSLVLEQYF. For the CDR3, the DNA is TGTGCCAGCAGTCTAGTACTCGAGCAGTACTTC.

The V and J genes are TRBV11-2 and TRBJ2-7; maybe TRBD2 (5 bases). The CDR3 runs to 15 residues. The V end lost 1 base, the J end lost 3 bases, and 13 bases lay between the germline ends. The germline CDR1 and CDR2 sequences are SGHAT and FQNNGV. CDR3 nucleotide sequence: TGTGCCAGCAGCTTAGTTCTTAGCGCAGTCTACGAGCAGTACTTC. It translates to CASSLVLSAVYEQYF.

This clone was detected only once. This chain links TRBV27 with TRBJ1-1; D gene ambiguous. Germline values: CDR1 MNHEY, CDR2 SMNVEV (reference sequence). Trimming removed 2 bases at V and 7 bases at J, with 11 bases between. This CDR3 has 13 residues. The CDR3 nucleotides read TGTGCCAGCAGTTTAGGCGCGGCACTTGAAGCTTTCTTT. Amino acids: CASSLGAALEAFF.

The V call is TRBV13, the J call TRBJ1-4; D ambiguous. V lost 0 bases, J lost 7 bases, and 9 bases lay in between. This CDR3 is 14 amino acids long. Germline V gene lookup returns CDR1 PRHDT and CDR2 FYEKMQ (reference sequence). The CDR3 reads CASSLGQAGEKLFF. The CDR3 DNA sequence: TGTGCCAGCAGCTTAGGTCAGGCGGGTGAAAAACTGTTTTTT.

The chain links TRBV18 to TRBJ2-7; TRBD2 aligns across 7 bases. The CDR3 is 15 amino acids. J gave up 3 bases and V 6 bases, and 11 bases lay outside the gene matches. The germline V gene has CDR1 KGHSH and CDR2 LQKENI. CDR3 sequence reads: CASSTSGVGIYEQYF. CDR3 coding DNA: TGTGCCAGCTCGACAAGCGGGGTGGGGATCTACGAGCAGTACTTC.

The rearrangement joins TRBV6-5 to TRBJ1-1; D gene uncertain. The V end lost 0 bases, the J end lost 11 bases, and 16 bases lay between the germline ends. Germline lookup yields CDR1 MNHEY and CDR2 SVGAGI. The CDR3 is 14 residues long. DNA for the CDR3: TGTGCCAGCAGTTACTCAGCACAGTCCCTTGGGGCTTTCTTT. This gives the protein CASSYSAQSLGAFF.

This rearrangement joins TRBV28 to TRBJ2-1; D is ambiguous. Trimming cost V 8 bases and J 0 bases, with 11 bases left between them. This CDR3 has 14 amino acids. CDR1 is MDHEN and CDR2 is SYDVKM in the germline V gene. CDR3 amino acids: CASQERSSYNEQFF. In nucleotides, the CDR3 is TGTGCCAGCCAGGAACGAAGCTCCTACAATGAGCAGTTCTTC.

V is TRBV11-2 and J is TRBJ2-1; 8 nucleotides agree with TRBD2. In germline, CDR1 is SGHAT, CDR2 FQNNGV. V shed 4 bases, J shed 3 bases, and the junction held 11 bases outside the gene matches. The CDR3 is 17 amino acids. CDR3 sequence (DNA): TGTGCCAGCAGCTCTTCAACTAGCGGATTTTACTACAATGAGCAGTTCTTC. Protein product: CASSSSTSGFYYNEQFF.

This rearrangement joins TRBV2 to TRBJ2-7; the match to TRBD2 covers 8 bases. This CDR3 region has 13 residues. The V and J ends lost 10 bases and 1 base, in that order; junction bases with no gene match: 6. Germline loops: CDR1 SNHLY, CDR2 FYNNEI. The CDR3 coding sequence is TGTGCCATCGGGACTAGTCAATCCTACGAGCAGTACTTC. Protein: CAIGTSQSYEQYF.

This rearrangement joins TRBV5-4 to TRBJ2-5; the match to TRBD2 covers 14 bases. The germline gives CDR1 SGHNT, CDR2 YYREEE (reference sequence). J gave up 4 bases and V 0 bases, and 5 bases lay outside the gene matches. The CDR3 totals 17 residues. The CDR3 region has the DNA TGTGCCAGCAGCTTGGTGGGACTAGCGGGAGTCGGAGAGACCCAGTACTTC. Translating gives CASSLVGLAGVGETQYF.

CDR3 DNA sequence: TGTGCCAGCAGTCATAAAGGGGCGGCTAATGAAAAACTGTTTTTT. Its translation is CASSHKGAANEKLFF. This chain connects TRBV9 to TRBJ1-4; TRBD1 might be the D (5 bases). The V gene's germline CDR1 is SGDLS and CDR2 YYNGEE. V was cut by 5 bases and J by 3 bases, with 14 bases left in between. This CDR3 spans 15 amino acids.

The chain has TRBV27 and TRBJ2-3, with D possibly matching TRBD2 (5 bases). Trimming took off 6 bases at V and 9 bases at J, with 13 bases between the two ends. The V gene's germline CDR1 is MNHEY and CDR2 SMNVEV (reference sequence). The CDR3 sequence is 12 residues long. The CDR3 DNA sequence: TGTGCCAGCAGCTCTTCTGGGAGCACGCAGTATTTT. Translating gives CASSSSGSTQYF.

The rearrangement uses TRBV28 and TRBJ2-2; 8 nucleotides agree with TRBD2. The V gene end was trimmed by 6 bases and the J gene end by 4 bases; junction bases not matched to a gene: 4. Germline CDR1 MDHEN, CDR2 SYDVKM. CDR3 length: 14 amino acids. CDR3 in amino acids: CASSNLAGTGELFF. The CDR3 bases are TGTGCCAGCAGCAACCTAGCGGGCACCGGGGAGCTGTTTTTT.

J is TRBJ2-1 and V is TRBV6-5; TRBD2 matches at 7 bases. The length of the CDR3 is 15 residues. Germline values: CDR1 MNHEY, CDR2 SVGAGI. Trimming cost V 0 bases and J 8 bases; bases outside gene matches: 7. The CDR3 nucleotides read TGTGCCAGCAGTTACTCGCCTAGCGGTGGCGATGAGCAGTTCTTC. Residues: CASSYSPSGGDEQFF.

The V call is TRBV4-3, the J call TRBJ2-7; 11 bases fit TRBD2. CDR1 and CDR2 from the germline V gene are LGHNA and YSLEER. This CDR3 is 14 amino acids long. V shed 3 bases and J 4 bases; nucleotides not matched to a gene: 2. CDR3 coding DNA: TGCGCCAGCAGCCAGGGACTAGCGGATTACGAGCAGTACTTC. This encodes CASSQGLADYEQYF.

For this clone: Other nucleotide sequences in the sample specify the same CDR3. The rearrangement links TRBV5-6 to TRBJ2-1; 11 bases are a match to TRBD2. V trimming: 2 bases; J trimming: 3 bases; junction bases outside the gene matches: 1. The V gene's germline CDR1 is SGHDT and CDR2 YYEEEE. The CDR3 totals 15 residues. The CDR3 here is CASSLGTSGYNEQFF. The CDR3 nucleotides read TGTGCCAGCAGCTTAGGGACTAGCGGCTACAATGAGCAGTTCTTC.

The V and J genes are TRBV5-6 and TRBJ2-2, with TRBD1 matching over 8 bases. With V trimmed by 2 bases and J by 3 bases, 9 bases remained unmatched. The CDR3 spans 17 residues. Per the germline V gene, CDR1 is SGHDT and CDR2 is YYEEEE. The CDR3 loop reads CASSFTTQGAHTGELFF. The CDR3 DNA is TGTGCCAGCAGCTTCACGACCCAGGGGGCGCACACCGGGGAGCTGTTTTTT.

The rearrangement uses TRBV7-8 and TRBJ2-7; TRBD2 is a possible D gene (6 bases). The CDR3 is 14 residues long. Trimming stripped 5 bases from V and 3 bases from J, with 14 bases between. Germline loops: CDR1 SGHVS, CDR2 FQNEAQ. The CDR3 sequence is CASSPSRDFYEQYF. As DNA, the CDR3 is TGTGCCAGCAGCCCTTCCCGGGACTTCTACGAGCAGTACTTC.